This T cell receptor (beta chain) is drawn from a study of blood T cell repertoires in COVID-19. Study as a whole: T cells, B-cell-depleted T cells, or PBMCs supplied cDNA or gDNA.

Profiling relied on immunoSEQ multiplex PCR, and the TCRdb table lists in-frame clones only, not all of them. Altogether under 100,000 clones are present, around 90% being singletons, with the ten largest covering about 16%. The TCR sequence derives from a male donor with acute or convalescent COVID-19. Specimen: peripheral blood.

CDR3 nucleotide sequence: TGTGCCAGCAGTGAGACAGGGCTCATCAGGGCTTTCTTT. Translating gives CASSETGLIRAFF. The V call is TRBV6-1, the J call TRBJ1-1, with 7 bases matching TRBD1. This CDR3 is 13 amino acids long. Germline lookup yields CDR1 MNHNS and CDR2 SASEGT. After removal of 3 bases from V and 11 bases from J, the junction contained 9 bases not matched to a gene.